A single sample is the source of the 6 T cell receptor beta chains below, sequenced in a study of T cell responses to AZD1222 COVID-19 vaccine. Here immunoSEQ multiplex PCR was the method, and the copy in TCRdb shows in-frame clones only, minus some. The sample holds around 84,000 clones, over 75% seen once. The material was peripheral blood, obtained on day 0 of AZD1222 vaccination. The receptors were gathered from an adult in good health.

The chain joins TRBV30 to TRBJ2-3, with D possibly called TRBD1 or TRBD2 (7 bases each). Germline loops: CDR1 GTSNPN, CDR2 SVGIG (reference sequence). The V end was cut by 3 bases, the J end by 8 bases, with 18 bases between. The CDR3 consists of 14 residues. CDR3 sequence reads: CAWSRGGHYATQYF. CDR3 DNA: TGTGCCTGGAGCAGGGGGGGACATTACGCTACGCAGTATTTT.

The genes are TRBV6-4 and TRBJ2-3, with 10 bases that match TRBD2. This CDR3 has 15 residues. The ends lost 6 bases at V and 1 base at J; junction bases unmatched: 4. The germline V gene has CDR1 MRHNA and CDR2 SNTAGT. CDR3 sequence (DNA): TGTGCCAGCAGCGTAGCGGGAGGCGGCACAGATACGCAGTATTTT. Residues: CASSVAGGGTDTQYF.

V usage is TRBV14 and J usage is TRBJ1-1; D remains unclear. With 10 bases removed from V and 5 bases from J, the gap between germline ends came to 20 bases. Germline V gives CDR1 SGHDN, CDR2 FVKESK. CDR3 length: 14 residues. CDR3 DNA: TGTGCCACCAGTAGTCTATTGGGATTTACTGAAGCTTTCTTT. Its translation: CATSSLLGFTEAFF.

The chain has TRBV4-3 and TRBJ2-2; 9 nucleotides agree with TRBD1. The CDR3 is 17 amino acids. In germline, CDR1 is LGHNA, CDR2 YSLEER. V dropped 0 bases and J dropped 5; count of bases not matched to a gene: 7. The CDR3 bases are TGCGCCAGCAGCCAAGACGGACAGGGGAAAGGAACCGGGGAGCTGTTTTTT. Its protein product is CASSQDGQGKGTGELFF.

The gene calls are TRBV18 and TRBJ1-1, with a possible D match to TRBD1 (5 bases). This CDR3 spans 14 amino acids. V was pared by 6 bases and J by 1 base, with 12 bases between. The germline gives CDR1 KGHSH, CDR2 LQKENI. The CDR3 region has the DNA TGTGCCAGCTCCTCGGGGCGAACGAACACTGAAGCTTTCTTT. It specifies CASSSGRTNTEAFF.

This clone was counted only a few times. The genes are TRBV19 and TRBJ1-2; weak D call: TRBD1 (6 bases). With 7 bases removed from V and 3 bases from J, the gap between germline ends came to 21 bases. The CDR3 is 16 amino acids. CDR1 LNHDA and CDR2 SQIVND come from the germline V gene (reference sequence). In DNA, the CDR3 is TGTGCCAGTACCCCAACCTACCCCGGGACACACTATGGCTACACCTTC. This translates into CASTPTYPGTHYGYTF.